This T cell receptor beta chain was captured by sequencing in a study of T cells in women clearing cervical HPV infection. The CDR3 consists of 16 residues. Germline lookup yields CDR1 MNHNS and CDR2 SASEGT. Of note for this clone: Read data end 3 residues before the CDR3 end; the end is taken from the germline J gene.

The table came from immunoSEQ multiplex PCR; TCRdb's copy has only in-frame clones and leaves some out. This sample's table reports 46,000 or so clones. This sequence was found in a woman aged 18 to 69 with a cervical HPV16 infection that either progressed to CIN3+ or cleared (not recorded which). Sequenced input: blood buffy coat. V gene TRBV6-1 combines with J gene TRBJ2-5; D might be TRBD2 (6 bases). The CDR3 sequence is CASSVQAGGSTDTQYF. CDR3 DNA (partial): TGTGCCAGCAGTGTCCAAGCGGGTGGTTCCACAGATACC.